This TCR beta chain was identified in a study of T cell clonality in common variable immunodeficiency. Broader study findings: In common variable immunodeficiency, TCR beta chains reportedly carried fewer deletions and N-nucleotide insertions. T cell subpopulation sequencing would be needed to explain CVID clonality. TCRbeta clonality was increased in CVID versus healthy controls. Patient heterogeneity in the CVID cohort limited correlations between repertoire features and clinical complications.

Measured with immunoSEQ multiplex PCR; TCRdb has only the in-frame clones, and not every one. Sampling found about 28,000 clones, none seen once. About this clone: Antigen specificity is unknown. The read terminates 3 residues ahead of where the CDR3 ends, so the germline J gene completes it.

Germline CDR1 reads DFQATT; CDR2 reads SNEGSKA (reference sequence). The CDR3 totals 13 residues. V shed 3 bases, J shed 5 bases, and the junction held 5 bases outside the gene matches. Patients and controls were mostly of Caucasian heritage. This receptor was taken from a human donor with common variable immunodeficiency. Material for sequencing was peripheral blood mononuclear cells. The chain is built from TRBV20-1 and TRBJ2-5, with 8 bases matching TRBD2. The sequenced part of the CDR3 DNA is TGCAGTGCTAGTGCGGGAGGTCATGAGACC. Residues: CSASAGGHET. The whole CDR3 sequence reads CSASAGGHETQYF.